A single sample gave rise to the 28 T cell receptor beta chains below, sequenced in a study of cytomegalovirus exposure and HLA in healthy donors. Measured with immunoSEQ multiplex PCR; TCRdb has only the in-frame clones, and not every one. The sample holds over 200,000 clones, less than 90% seen once. The sequenced sample consisted of PBMCs. Source of these receptors: a woman under 30 in good health and CMV-seronegative.

The rearrangement uses TRBV1 and TRBJ2-7; the DNA was not compared with TRBD2, the D call given in the table. TRBV1 represents a pseudogene. The CDR3 is 15 residues long. Written as DNA, the CDR3 is TGCACCAGCAGCCAAGATGAGTGGCGGGGTCTTGGGCAGTACTTC. This sequence encodes CTSSQDEWRGLGQYF.

The chain employs TRBV10-3 and TRBJ1-2; D remains ambiguous. The CDR3 runs 14 residues. V was clipped by 3 bases and J by 14 bases, with 22 bases between them. The germline gives CDR1 ENHRY, CDR2 SYGVKD. CDR3 nucleotide sequence: TGTGCCATCAGTGAACCCGGCAACCCTCAGGCCGGAACCTTC. Amino acid sequence: CAISEPGNPQAGTF.

The J gene is TRBJ2-1, the V gene TRBV5-8; 10 positions agree with TRBD2. The germline CDR1 and CDR2 sequences are SGHTS and YDEGEE. V dropped 3 bases and J dropped 6; count of bases not matched to a gene: 18. This CDR3 has 19 residues. The CDR3 DNA reads as TGTGCCAGCAGCTCCCCTTTTTATAGCGGGAGGTCCCCGGGCAATGAGCAGTTCTTC. This translates into CASSSPFYSGRSPGNEQFF.

Only a few counts were recorded for this clone. This rearrangement joins TRBV10-1 to TRBJ2-2; TRBD1 agrees at 10 bases. The J segment lost 5 bases and the V segment lost 6 bases, leaving 6 bases of the junction unmatched. The CDR3 has 15 amino acids. Germline V gene lookup returns CDR1 WNHNN and CDR2 SYGVQD (reference sequence). In DNA form, the CDR3 reads TGCGCCAGCAGCCGGGACAGGGGTATGACCGGGGAGCTGTTTTTT. The encoded protein is CASSRDRGMTGELFF.

The chain has TRBV2 and TRBJ2-1, with D perhaps TRBD2 (5 bases). Trimming pared 0 bases from V and 4 bases from J, leaving 19 bases between. Germline V gives CDR1 SNHLY, CDR2 FYNNEI. The CDR3 has 18 amino acids. The CDR3 sequence: CASSEAALRGLAYNEQFF. The CDR3 nucleotides read TGTGCCAGCAGTGAAGCCGCCCTTCGCGGGCTGGCTTACAATGAGCAGTTCTTC.

This clone was seen a single time. CDR3 sequence reads: CASSIGRAGNTIYF. In DNA form, the CDR3 reads TGTGCCAGTAGTATCGGCAGGGCTGGAAACACCATATATTTT. The chain is built from TRBV19 and TRBJ1-3; a possible D gene is TRBD1 (5 bases). This CDR3 has 14 residues. Per the germline V gene, CDR1 is LNHDA and CDR2 is SQIVND (reference sequence). V was shortened by 3 bases and J by 2 bases, with 8 bases between the two germline ends.

Only one count was recorded for this clone. The chain uses TRBV14 and TRBJ2-2; D unresolved. Germline CDR1 and CDR2: SGHDN and FVKESK. V was trimmed by 6 bases and J by 1 base, leaving 0 bases between them. This CDR3 is 11 amino acids long. The CDR3 is CASRNTGELFF. DNA for the CDR3: TGTGCCAGCAGGAACACCGGGGAGCTGTTTTTT. Full variable domain (outside the CDR3, taken from reference TRBV14 and TRBJ2-2): EAGVTQFPSHSVIEKGQTVTLRCDPISGHDNLYWYRRVMGKEIKFLLHFVKESKQDESGMPNNRFLAERTGGTYSTLKVQPAELEDSGVYFCASRNTGELFFGEGSRLTVL.

The chain couples TRBV28 to TRBJ2-3, with 8 bases matching TRBD2. In germline, CDR1 is MDHEN, CDR2 SYDVKM. The CDR3 sequence is 15 residues long. The ends lost 5 bases at V and 4 bases at J; junction bases unmatched: 8. The CDR3 here is CASSPSGSTADTQYF. The CDR3 nucleotides are TGTGCCAGCAGTCCAAGCGGGAGTACTGCAGATACGCAGTATTTT.

This rearrangement joins TRBV19 to TRBJ1-2, with D perhaps TRBD1 (6 bases). V was clipped by 3 bases and J by 6 bases, with 8 bases between them. The CDR3 extends over 12 amino acids. CDR1 and CDR2 from the germline V gene are LNHDA and SQIVND (reference sequence). The CDR3 region has the DNA TGTGCCAGTAGTATTGGGACAAATGGCTACACCTTC. Its translation: CASSIGTNGYTF. Full variable domain (missing parts from reference TRBV19 and TRBJ1-2): DGGITQSPKYLFRKEGQNVTLSCEQNLNHDAMYWYRQDPGQGLRLIYYSQIVNDFQKGDIAEGYSVSREKKESFPLTVTSAQKNPTAFYLCASSIGTNGYTFGSGTRLTVV.

The rearrangement links TRBV19 to TRBJ1-5, with D possibly being TRBD1 (5 bases). V lost 7 bases and J 6 bases, leaving 22 bases between the germline ends. The germline gives CDR1 LNHDA, CDR2 SQIVND (reference sequence). This CDR3 is 16 amino acids long. The CDR3 DNA reads TGTGCCAGTACCGACCCCGGGACCCCCGTTGGTCAGCCCCAGCATTTT. Its protein is CASTDPGTPVGQPQHF.

This sequence joins TRBV7-6 and TRBJ2-5, with D perhaps TRBD1 (6 bases). CDR1 and CDR2 from the germline V gene are SGHVS and FNYEAQ. The ends were cut back, 4 bases at V and 1 base at J, with 13 bases in the middle. There are 15 residues in the CDR3. The CDR3 DNA sequence: TGTGCCAGCAGCTCAGAACAGGGAATCCAAGAGACCCAGTACTTC. Translation gives CASSSEQGIQETQYF.

Comments on this clone: The same CDR3 also results from other DNA sequences found in this sample. Here the CDR3 reads CASSPGPGNTEAFF. In DNA, the CDR3 is TGTGCCAGCAGTCCAGGACCGGGGAACACTGAAGCTTTCTTT. The rearrangement joins TRBV6-4 to TRBJ1-1, with unresolved D. CDR1 and CDR2 (germline): MRHNA, SNTAGT. The ends were cut back, 5 bases at V and 1 base at J, with 11 bases in the middle. This CDR3 is built from 14 residues.

J is TRBJ2-7 and V is TRBV7-9; D possibly corresponds to TRBD1 (6 bases). Germline V CDR1 and CDR2: SEHNR, FQNEAQ (reference sequence). The CDR3 contains 16 residues. Trimming pared 2 bases from V and 7 bases from J, leaving 21 bases between. Here the CDR3 reads CASSLRQAGFLGEQYF. The CDR3 coding sequence is TGTGCCAGCAGCTTAAGACAGGCGGGTTTTTTGGGAGAGCAGTACTTC.

The rearrangement joins TRBV2 to TRBJ1-4; 9 bases agree with TRBD1. Germline V CDR1 and CDR2: SNHLY, FYNNEI. The V and J ends lost 6 bases and 3 bases, in that order; junction bases with no gene match: 5. The CDR3 totals 15 residues. CDR3 in amino acids: CASRLQGAANEKLFF. DNA of the CDR3: TGTGCCAGCAGATTACAGGGGGCCGCTAATGAAAAACTGTTTTTT.

This chain connects TRBV5-1 to TRBJ2-3; TRBD1 agrees at 7 bases. CDR1 is SGHRS, CDR2 YFSETQ, per germline. This CDR3 has 16 amino acids. V lost 0 bases and J lost 2; bases outside the gene matches: 6. For the CDR3, the DNA is TGCGCCAGCAGCTTGGCCGGGACAGACTACACAGATACGCAGTATTTT. This translates into CASSLAGTDYTDTQYF.

The rearrangement joins TRBV12-5 to TRBJ1-2; TRBD1 matches 10 bases. CDR1 is LGHNT and CDR2 is FRNRAP in the germline V gene. The length of the CDR3 is 14 residues. V lost 11 bases and J lost 1; bases outside the gene matches: 7. For the CDR3, the DNA is TGTGCTTTTAGTTGGACAGGGGGTAACTATGGCTACACCTTC. Translation: CAFSWTGGNYGYTF.

The chain has TRBV27 and TRBJ2-7; D possibly corresponds to TRBD1 (5 bases). Germline CDR1 reads MNHEY; CDR2 reads SMNVEV (reference sequence). The CDR3 totals 13 residues. Trimming cost V 0 bases and J 3 bases, with 6 bases left between them. The CDR3 DNA follows: TGTGCCAGCAGTTTATCGCAGGGCTACGAGCAGTACTTC. The encoded protein is CASSLSQGYEQYF.

The V and J genes are TRBV28 and TRBJ2-1, with a possible D match to TRBD2 (6 bases). Germline V gene data show CDR1 as MDHEN and CDR2 as SYDVKM. Trimming cost V 3 bases and J 4 bases, with 10 bases left between them. The CDR3 runs to 14 residues. DNA of the CDR3: TGTGCCAGCAGTTTCGTCAGCGGGTACAATGAGCAGTTCTTC. Amino acid sequence: CASSFVSGYNEQFF.

The table lists this clone with a count of one. This rearrangement joins TRBV6-1 to TRBJ1-1; D is uncertain. This CDR3 is 11 amino acids long. CDR1 MNHNS and CDR2 SASEGT come from the germline V gene. With 7 bases removed from V and 4 bases from J, the gap between germline ends came to 7 bases. CDR3 coding DNA: TGTGCCAGCAATCGGGGCACTGAAGCTTTCTTT. Translated: CASNRGTEAFF.

The chain is built from TRBV7-9 and TRBJ1-1; no clear D. The V end lost 2 bases, the J end lost 1 base, and 14 bases lay between the germline ends. There are 16 residues in the CDR3. Germline CDR1 SEHNR, CDR2 FQNEAQ (reference sequence). CDR3 DNA sequence: TGTGCCAGCAGCTTACAAGCACTCCGGGGGAACACTGAAGCTTTCTTT. Amino acids: CASSLQALRGNTEAFF.

Only a few counts were recorded for this clone. The chain employs TRBV19 and TRBJ1-6; TRBD1 agrees at 8 bases. CDR3 length: 14 residues. The junction had 3 bases not matched to a gene; V was cut back by 4 bases and J by 7 bases. The germline gives CDR1 LNHDA, CDR2 SQIVND (reference sequence). In DNA form, the CDR3 reads TGTGCCAGTAGTACCTACAGGGGGAATTCACCCCTCCACTTT. Residues: CASSTYRGNSPLHF.

The chain couples TRBV27 to TRBJ1-2; TRBD1 agrees at 8 bases. The trim removed 4 bases at V and 7 bases at J, leaving 14 bases unmatched. There are 16 residues in the CDR3. Germline V gene sequence: CDR1 MNHEY, CDR2 SMNVEV (reference sequence). The DNA for the CDR3 is TGTGCCAGCAGTTCCTCTAATTCCGGACAGGGCGGTGGCTACACCTTC. Encoded protein: CASSSSNSGQGGGYTF.

This sequence joins TRBV6-5 and TRBJ1-6; D gene unclear. Germline CDR1 MNHEY, CDR2 SVGAGI. Trimming shortened V by 2 bases and J by 7 bases, and 9 bases separated the two germline ends. There are 14 residues in the CDR3. The DNA of the CDR3 is TGTGCCAGCAGTTACGGCCAGGCGAATTCACCCCTCCACTTT. Protein: CASSYGQANSPLHF.

The V gene is TRBV10-3, the J gene TRBJ2-1, with a tentative D call TRBD2 (5 bases). The CDR3 is made up of 13 amino acids. Trimming took 8 bases from V and 3 from J, leaving 11 bases between them. Germline V gives CDR1 ENHRY, CDR2 SYGVKD. This CDR3 reads CAISLGNYNEQFF. DNA for the CDR3: TGTGCCATCTCTCTCGGGAACTACAATGAGCAGTTCTTC.

The chain couples TRBV9 to TRBJ2-5; no definite D call. This CDR3 region has 15 residues. Trimming pared 0 bases from V and 2 bases from J, leaving 11 bases between. CDR1 and CDR2 (germline): SGDLS, YYNGEE. The CDR3 sequence is CASSVGGNPQETQYF. The CDR3, as DNA: TGTGCCAGCAGCGTAGGGGGAAATCCACAAGAGACCCAGTACTTC.

The genes are TRBV5-1 and TRBJ2-3; the match to TRBD2 covers 10 bases. The CDR3 is 16 residues long. Germline V gene sequence: CDR1 SGHRS, CDR2 YFSETQ. J was trimmed by 1 base and V by 4 bases; bases with no gene match: 6. CDR3 sequence (DNA): TGCGCCAGCAGCATAAGCGGGGGGGCGGGCACAGATACGCAGTATTTT. This codes for CASSISGGAGTDTQYF.

The chain has TRBV5-1 and TRBJ2-1; D assignment may be TRBD1 or TRBD2 (5 bases each). Germline loops: CDR1 SGHRS, CDR2 YFSETQ. V dropped 0 bases and J dropped 3 bases, with 16 bases sitting between them. The CDR3 contains 17 residues. DNA for the CDR3: TGCGCCAGCAGCTTGGGGATGGGGCGGGCTATCTACAATGAGCAGTTCTTC. Protein: CASSLGMGRAIYNEQFF.

This clone was seen a few times. This chain joins TRBV19 and TRBJ1-1, with a weak D call TRBD1 (6 bases). The CDR3 totals 11 residues. Germline values: CDR1 LNHDA, CDR2 SQIVND (reference sequence). Trimming stripped 5 bases from V and 10 bases from J, with 11 bases between. As DNA, the CDR3 is TGTGCCAGTAGTGCGGACAGAGTAGCTTTCTTT. It encodes CASSADRVAFF.